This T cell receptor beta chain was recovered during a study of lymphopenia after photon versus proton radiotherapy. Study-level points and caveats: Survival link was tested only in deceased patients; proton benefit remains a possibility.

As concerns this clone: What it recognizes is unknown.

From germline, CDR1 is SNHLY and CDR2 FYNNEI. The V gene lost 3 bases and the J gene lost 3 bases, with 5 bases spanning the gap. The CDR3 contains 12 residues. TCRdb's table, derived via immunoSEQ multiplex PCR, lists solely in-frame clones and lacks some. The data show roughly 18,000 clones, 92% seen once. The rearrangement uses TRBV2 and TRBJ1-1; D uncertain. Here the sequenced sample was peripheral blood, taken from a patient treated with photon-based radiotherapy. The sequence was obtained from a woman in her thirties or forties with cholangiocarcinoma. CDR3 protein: CASSEAYTEAFF. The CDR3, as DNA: TGTGCCAGCAGTGAGGCTTACACTGAAGCTTTCTTT.